The next 22 T cell receptor beta chains were all read from a single sample in a study of Ad26.COV2.S vaccination and SARS-CoV-2 variants. Treatment denoted: some 19 received Ad26.COV2.S at low or high dose, single or two shots; about 5 received placebo; per-sample allocation not given. The study sampled participants on day 63 after the first vaccine or placebo injection. The protocol was immunoSEQ multiplex PCR, while the TCRdb copy is restricted to in-frame clones and leaves out a portion. The data contain some 390,000 clones, 70% to 90% of them singletons. Sequencing used peripheral blood, obtained in a trial of Ad26.COV2.S vaccine versus placebo. These TCRs come from a person aged 18-65 years who received the Ad26.COV2.S COVID-19 vaccine or a placebo.

This chain connects TRBV10-1 to TRBJ1-1, with 7 bases identical to TRBD1. The germline V gene has CDR1 WNHNN and CDR2 SYGVQD (reference sequence). This CDR3 is built from 15 residues. Losses at the gene ends were 5 bases for V and 7 bases for J; bases not matched to a gene: 13. Written as DNA, the CDR3 is TGCGCCAGCAGTTACTCAGCAGACAGGGAGGGTGAAGCTTTCTTT. This codes for CASSYSADREGEAFF.

The chain links TRBV7-9 to TRBJ2-1, with 9 bases matching TRBD1. The CDR3 has 16 amino acids. Germline-derived CDR1 and CDR2 are SEHNR and FQNEAQ (reference sequence). J was trimmed by 3 bases and V by 7 bases; bases with no gene match: 10. DNA for the CDR3: TGTGCCAGCACGCTACAGGGGGCGACCCTCTACAATGAGCAGTTCTTC. Translated, it gives CASTLQGATLYNEQFF.

The V call is TRBV10-1, the J call TRBJ2-2; TRBD1 agrees at 8 bases. Losses at the gene ends were 4 bases for V and 2 bases for J; bases not matched to a gene: 9. The CDR3 spans 17 residues. Germline CDR1 is WNHNN and CDR2 is SYGVQD (reference sequence). The CDR3 loop is CASSAYGTGANTGELFF. As DNA, the CDR3 is TGCGCCAGCAGTGCCTACGGGACAGGCGCTAACACCGGGGAGCTGTTTTTT.

In this sample, this clone turned up once. In DNA, the CDR3 is TGCGCCAGCACTAACCCAGAAACAGGGGAAGAGACCCAGTACTTC. Translated, it gives CASTNPETGEETQYF. The chain employs TRBV5-1 and TRBJ2-5; 7 nucleotides align to TRBD1. CDR1 SGHRS and CDR2 YFSETQ come from the germline V gene. The trim removed 6 bases at V and 3 bases at J, leaving 11 bases unmatched. The CDR3 is 15 amino acids.

The J gene is TRBJ1-1, the V gene TRBV4-1; TRBD1 matches at 7 bases. CDR3 size: 15 residues. V lost 4 bases, J lost 1 base, and 6 bases stayed unmatched. The germline CDR1 and CDR2 sequences are MGHRA and YSYEKL. The CDR3 here is CASSPQGWENTEAFF. In DNA, the CDR3 is TGCGCCAGCAGCCCACAGGGGTGGGAGAACACTGAAGCTTTCTTT.

The rearrangement links TRBV5-4 to TRBJ2-3; TRBD2 matches at 8 bases. CDR3 length equals 14 residues. From germline, CDR1 is SGHNT and CDR2 YYREEE (reference sequence). With V trimmed by 6 bases and J by 11 bases, 14 bases remained unmatched. The chain's CDR3 is CASTRGGERGLQYF. CDR3 bases: TGTGCCAGCACTCGGGGCGGGGAGCGGGGGCTGCAGTATTTT.

The rearrangement uses TRBV30 and TRBJ1-2; D call uncertain. Looked up from germline, CDR1 is GTSNPN and CDR2 is SVGIG (reference sequence). The CDR3 runs to 16 residues. The V gene lost 1 base and the J gene lost 4 bases, with 19 bases spanning the gap. CDR3 loop: CAWSAVGLSGVYGYTF. The CDR3, as DNA: TGTGCCTGGAGTGCGGTTGGACTTTCGGGCGTCTATGGCTACACCTTC.

V and J are TRBV11-2 and TRBJ1-2; maybe TRBD1 (5 bases). Trimming removed 7 bases from V and 3 bases from J, with 24 bases in between. Germline loops: CDR1 SGHAT, CDR2 FQNNGV. The length of the CDR3 is 17 residues. CDR3 DNA sequence: TGTGCCAGCACGACCCTTGGTCAGGGCCCTTTTTACTATGGCTACACCTTC. Translating gives CASTTLGQGPFYYGYTF.

The chain links TRBV10-2 to TRBJ2-7; D call uncertain. V lost 8 bases and J lost 0, with 8 bases in between. CDR3 length equals 12 residues. Germline-derived CDR1 and CDR2 are WSHSY and SAAADI. The CDR3 DNA sequence: TGCGCCAGCGGAGAAATCTCCTACGAGCAGTACTTC. Translation: CASGEISYEQYF.

The chain uses TRBV6-2 or TRBV6-3 and TRBJ2-7, with D perhaps given as TRBD1 or TRBD2 (5 bases each). Germline V gene data show CDR1 as MNHEY and CDR2 as SVGEGT. Trimming stripped 5 bases from V and 6 bases from J, with 20 bases between. The CDR3 is 15 amino acids. DNA of the CDR3: TGTGCCAGCAGTGTTACTCTGGGACGCATTATCGAGCAGTACTTC. Translation gives CASSVTLGRIIEQYF.

This clone appeared a single time. This chain joins TRBV6-2 or TRBV6-3 and TRBJ1-3; D is undetermined. V gave up 2 bases and J gave up 0 bases, with 8 bases separating them. CDR1 is MNHEY and CDR2 is SVGEGT in the germline V gene. The CDR3 covers 15 residues. The CDR3, as DNA: TGTGCCAGCAGTTACCCCCCCTCCTCTGGAAACACCATATATTTT. This gives the protein CASSYPPSSGNTIYF.

This clone showed up many times. V is TRBV19 and J is TRBJ1-5; D remains unclear. V lost 5 bases and J lost 0, with 11 bases in between. The CDR3 sequence is 15 residues long. Per germline, CDR1 LNHDA and CDR2 SQIVND (reference sequence). The DNA for the CDR3 is TGTGCCAGTAGTTGGTCGCAATCTAGCAATCAGCCCCAGCATTTT. This translates into CASSWSQSSNQPQHF.

This clone was detected a few times. This sequence joins TRBV25-1 and TRBJ1-1, with TRBD1 matching 7 bases. The germline gives CDR1 MGHDK, CDR2 SYGVNS. The CDR3 loop spans 10 amino acids. The ends lost 2 bases at V and 13 bases at J; junction bases unmatched: 1. The CDR3 loop reads CASSEPGGFF. Here the CDR3 DNA reads TGTGCCAGCAGTGAACCAGGGGGTTTCTTT.

The rearrangement joins TRBV5-6 to TRBJ2-2, with unresolved D. Deletions cut 4 bases from V and 6 bases from J, with 7 bases between. CDR1 is SGHDT and CDR2 is YYEEEE in the germline V gene. CDR3 length equals 12 residues. CDR3 nucleotides: TGTGCCAGCAGCGGCGTTGCCGGGGAGCTGTTTTTT. This gives the protein CASSGVAGELFF.

The chain joins TRBV19 to TRBJ1-5, with 7 positions matching TRBD1. The germline CDR1 and CDR2 sequences are LNHDA and SQIVND (reference sequence). With 0 bases clipped from V and 3 bases from J, the junction kept 8 bases outside the gene matches. The CDR3 loop spans 17 amino acids. CDR3 amino acids: CASSIDLWTGVNQPQHF. The CDR3 DNA is TGTGCCAGTAGTATAGATCTATGGACAGGCGTCAATCAGCCCCAGCATTTT. The full variable domain, completed using reference TRBV19 and TRBJ1-5, is DGGITQSPKYLFRKEGQNVTLSCEQNLNHDAMYWYRQDPGQGLRLIYYSQIVNDFQKGDIAEGYSVSREKKESFPLTVTSAQKNPTAFYLCASSIDLWTGVNQPQHFGDGTRLSIL.

The chain joins TRBV4-1 to TRBJ1-1; D ambiguous. The germline gives CDR1 MGHRA, CDR2 YSYEKL. V lost 3 bases and J lost 6, with 8 bases in between. The CDR3 sequence is 12 residues long. The CDR3 spells CASSHRVPEAFF. The CDR3 DNA reads as TGCGCCAGCAGCCATAGGGTGCCTGAAGCTTTCTTT.

This chain uses TRBV11-2 with TRBJ2-1; tentative D call: TRBD1 (6 bases). CDR1 and CDR2 from the germline V gene are SGHAT and FQNNGV. The V and J ends lost 6 bases and 6 bases respectively, with 21 bases between them. The CDR3 contains 16 residues. CDR3 residues: CASRSTRRGPGNEQFF. The DNA of the CDR3 is TGTGCCAGCAGGTCTACTCGCAGGGGACCGGGCAATGAGCAGTTCTTC.

The rearrangement uses TRBV7-2 and TRBJ1-2; D not certain. With 1 base removed from V and 6 bases from J, the gap between germline ends came to 15 bases. CDR1 and CDR2 (germline): SGHTA, FQGNSA. The length of the CDR3 is 15 residues. The CDR3 DNA follows: TGTGCCAGCAGCTTAGTGGCAGGTAGTTATGATGGCTACACCTTC. Its protein is CASSLVAGSYDGYTF.

The chain joins TRBV24-1 to TRBJ1-1, with no clear D. Germline V gene lookup returns CDR1 KGHDR and CDR2 SFDVKD. V lost 7 bases to trimming and J lost 4 bases, with 15 bases between them. This CDR3 spans 14 amino acids. This chain's CDR3 is CATRHSGQVTEAFF. CDR3 coding DNA: TGTGCCACCAGACACAGCGGGCAGGTCACTGAAGCTTTCTTT.

J is TRBJ2-1 and V is TRBV5-5; 8 bases agree with TRBD2. The germline CDR1 and CDR2 sequences are SGHKS and YYEKEE (reference sequence). The V and J ends lost 3 bases and 3 bases, in that order; junction bases with no gene match: 5. The CDR3 loop spans 15 amino acids. The CDR3 coding sequence is TGTGCCAGCAGCTACAGCGGGGGTTACTACAATGAGCAGTTCTTC. This sequence encodes CASSYSGGYYNEQFF. Full variable domain (rest looked up from reference TRBV5-5 and TRBJ2-1): DAGVTQSPTHLIKTRGQQVTLRCSPISGHKSVSWYQQVLGQGPQFIFQYYEKEERGRGNFPDRFSARQFPNYSSELNVNALLLGDSALYLCASSYSGGYYNEQFFGPGTRLTVL.

This chain uses TRBV5-8 with TRBJ2-7, with D hard to call. The V end was cut by 1 base, the J end by 0 bases, with 11 bases between. CDR3 length equals 15 residues. Germline lookup yields CDR1 SGHTS and CDR2 YDEGEE. CDR3 sequence (DNA): TGTGCCAGCAGCTTGCGGGCTTTGAGCTCCTACGAGCAGTACTTC. It codes for CASSLRALSSYEQYF.

This rearrangement joins TRBV19 to TRBJ2-1; 12 bases are shared with TRBD2. CDR1 is LNHDA, CDR2 SQIVND, per germline (reference sequence). The V and J ends lost 1 base and 4 bases, in that order; junction bases with no gene match: 14. This CDR3 contains 20 residues. The CDR3, as DNA: TGTGCCAGTAGTATAGGACTAGCGGGGGCCTCGAATTTATTTTACAATGAGCAGTTCTTC. The encoded protein is CASSIGLAGASNLFYNEQFF.